This T cell receptor beta chain emerged from a study of identical twins. V lost 5 bases and J 7 bases, leaving 14 bases between the germline ends. The CDR3 covers 13 residues. CDR1 and CDR2 (germline): LGHNA, YNFKEQ. TCRdb analysed the 5' RACE reads with MiXCR anew, one entry per CDR3 protein. This sample carries about 720,000 distinct CDR3 sequences, about 9.4% of them seen once, and the ten largest clones take 0.75% to 1%. These same data were also listed under a study on yellow fever vaccine responses in identical twins.

J is TRBJ2-5 and V is TRBV4-2; D gene ambiguous. The TCR comes from a woman between 18 and 29 years old in good health. Sequenced sample: PBMCs. In DNA, the CDR3 is TGTGCCAGCAGCGTTGGGCTCGTCGGGACCCAGTACTTC. Protein: CASSVGLVGTQYF.